This T cell receptor beta chain comes out of a study of T-cell memory formation after mild COVID-19. Whole-study findings and limits: CD4+ contracting clones lay mainly in CM and EM, CD8+ ones in EMRA. Pre-infection memory showed some responding clones, and this suggested that cross-reactive memory joined. The study found balanced CD4/CD8 in clones contracting day 15 to 85 and a CD4+ lean in later expanders.

This clonotype was found a few times. Its antigen is unidentified. Looked up from germline, CDR1 is ENHRY and CDR2 is SYGVKD. Trimming removed 6 bases at V and 2 bases at J, with 11 bases between. The CDR3 runs 14 residues. TCRdb re-derived calls from the 5' RACE reads in MiXCR, one entry per CDR3 protein. This table holds 470,000 or so distinct CDR3 sequences, under 20% found once. This TCR derives from a man aged 18 to 29 who had mild COVID-19 (a few samples of this study predate the infection). Cell type and time point are not known. The sequenced material came from PBMCs or a T cell subset sorted from them (not recorded which). The chain employs TRBV10-3 and TRBJ1-3; TRBD1 is a possible D gene (5 bases). CDR3 bases: TGTGCCATCAGGGGGCAAAGGACTGGAAACACCATATATTTT. Its protein product is CAIRGQRTGNTIYF.